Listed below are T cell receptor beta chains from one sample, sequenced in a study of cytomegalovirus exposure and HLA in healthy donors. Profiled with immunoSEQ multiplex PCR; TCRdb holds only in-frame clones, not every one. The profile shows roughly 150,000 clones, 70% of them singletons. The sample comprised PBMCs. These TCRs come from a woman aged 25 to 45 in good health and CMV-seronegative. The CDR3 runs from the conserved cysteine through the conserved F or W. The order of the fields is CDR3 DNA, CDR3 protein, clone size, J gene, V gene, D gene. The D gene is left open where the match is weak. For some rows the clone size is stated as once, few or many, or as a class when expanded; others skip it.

TGTGCCAGCAGCGCTGGGGGACTTATTTACAATGAGCAGTTCTTC	CASSAGGLIYNEQFF	.	TRBJ2-1	TRBV4-2	.
TGTGCCAGCAGTTTATTGCCGTCCGTACTTGACTATGGCTACACCTTC	CASSLLPSVLDYGYTF	.	TRBJ1-2	TRBV28	.
TGCGCCAGCAGCCAAACGGGACAGAACTACAATGAGCAGTTCTTC	CASSQTGQNYNEQFF	few	TRBJ2-1	TRBV4-1	TRBD1
TGTGCCAGCAGTGACCTAGGGACTCCCTGGTGTCTCAAGCGCTACGAGCAGTACTTC	CASSDLGTPWCLKRYEQYF	.	TRBJ2-7	TRBV6-4	.
TGCGCCAGCAGCCAAGGGGCAGCGGCCTACGAGCAGTACTTC	CASSQGAAAYEQYF	.	TRBJ2-7	TRBV4-1	.
TGTGCCAGCAGTGTGACAGCTTATAATTCACCCCTCCACTTT	CASSVTAYNSPLHF	.	TRBJ1-6	TRBV2	.
TGTGCCAGCAGTGCAAGCGGGAGTTCAAGAGCCGGGGAGCTGTTTTTT	CASSASGSSRAGELFF	.	TRBJ2-2	TRBV2	TRBD2
TGTGCCAGCAGTGAATATAAGACAGAATATGGCTACACCTTC	CASSEYKTEYGYTF	few	TRBJ1-2	TRBV25-1	.
TGTGCCAGCAGTGCACAGACAGCCCAAGAGACCCAGTACTTC	CASSAQTAQETQYF	few	TRBJ2-5	TRBV6-1	.
TGTGCCAGCATTAAGACAGGGGGCGCCTATGGCTACACCTTC	CASIKTGGAYGYTF	few	TRBJ1-2	TRBV6-6	TRBD1